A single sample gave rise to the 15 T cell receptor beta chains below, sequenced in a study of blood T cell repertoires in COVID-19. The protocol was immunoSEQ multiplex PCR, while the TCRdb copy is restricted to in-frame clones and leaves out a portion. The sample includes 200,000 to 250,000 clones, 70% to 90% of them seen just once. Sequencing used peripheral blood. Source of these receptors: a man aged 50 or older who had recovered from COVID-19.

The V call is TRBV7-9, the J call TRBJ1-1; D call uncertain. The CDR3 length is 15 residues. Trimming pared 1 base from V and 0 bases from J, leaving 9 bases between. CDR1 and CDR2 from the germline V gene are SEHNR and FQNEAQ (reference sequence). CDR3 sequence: CASSLDQVMNTEAFF. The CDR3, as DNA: TGTGCCAGCAGCTTAGATCAGGTTATGAACACTGAAGCTTTCTTT.

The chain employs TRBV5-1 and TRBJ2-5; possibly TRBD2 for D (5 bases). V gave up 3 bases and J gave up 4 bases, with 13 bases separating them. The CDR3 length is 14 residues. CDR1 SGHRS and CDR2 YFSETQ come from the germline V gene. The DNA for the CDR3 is TGCGCCAGCAGCTGGATAGAAGGGAGAGAGACCCAGTACTTC. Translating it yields CASSWIEGRETQYF.

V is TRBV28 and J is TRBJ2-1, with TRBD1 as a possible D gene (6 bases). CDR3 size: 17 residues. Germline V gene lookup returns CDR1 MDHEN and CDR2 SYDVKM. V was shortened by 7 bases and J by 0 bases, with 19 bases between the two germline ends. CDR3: CASKSGDRRSSYNEQFF. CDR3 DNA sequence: TGTGCCAGCAAGTCTGGAGACAGGAGGAGCTCCTACAATGAGCAGTTCTTC.

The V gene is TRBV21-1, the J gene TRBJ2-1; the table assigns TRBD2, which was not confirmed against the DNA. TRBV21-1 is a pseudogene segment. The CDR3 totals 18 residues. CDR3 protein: CASSRRTSARSSYNEQFF. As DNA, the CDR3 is TGTGCCAGCAGCAGAAGGACTAGCGCCCGTAGCTCCTACAATGAGCAGTTCTTC.

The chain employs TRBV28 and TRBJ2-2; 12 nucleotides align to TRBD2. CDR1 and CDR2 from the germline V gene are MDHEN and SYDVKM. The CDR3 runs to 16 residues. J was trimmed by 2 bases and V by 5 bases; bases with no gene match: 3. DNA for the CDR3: TGTGCCAGCAGTCCTAGCGGGAGGGCCAACACCGGGGAGCTGTTTTTT. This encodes CASSPSGRANTGELFF.

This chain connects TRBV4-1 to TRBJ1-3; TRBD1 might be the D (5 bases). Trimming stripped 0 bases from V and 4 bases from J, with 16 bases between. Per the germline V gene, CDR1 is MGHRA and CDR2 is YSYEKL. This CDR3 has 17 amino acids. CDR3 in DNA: TGCGCCAGCAGCCAAGAAGGAGGGGTGTACACGGGAAACACCATATATTTT. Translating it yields CASSQEGGVYTGNTIYF.

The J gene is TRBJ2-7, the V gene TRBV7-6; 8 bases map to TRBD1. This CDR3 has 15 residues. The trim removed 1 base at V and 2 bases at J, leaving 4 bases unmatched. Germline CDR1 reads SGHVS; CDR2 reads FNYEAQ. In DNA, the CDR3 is TGTGCCAGCAGCTTAGGGGACAGGATCCCCTACGAGCAGTACTTC. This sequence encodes CASSLGDRIPYEQYF.

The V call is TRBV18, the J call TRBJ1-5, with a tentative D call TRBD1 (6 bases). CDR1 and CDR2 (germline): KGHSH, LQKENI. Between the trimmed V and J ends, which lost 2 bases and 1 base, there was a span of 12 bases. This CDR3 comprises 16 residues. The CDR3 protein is CASSPKGGESNQPQHF. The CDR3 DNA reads TGTGCCAGCTCACCAAAGGGGGGGGAGAGCAATCAGCCCCAGCATTTT. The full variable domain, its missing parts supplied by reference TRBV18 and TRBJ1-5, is NAGVMQNPRHLVRRRGQEARLRCSPMKGHSHVYWYRQLPEEGLKFMVYLQKENIIDESGMPKERFSAEFPKEGPSILRIQQVVRGDSAAYFCASSPKGGESNQPQHFGDGTRLSIL.

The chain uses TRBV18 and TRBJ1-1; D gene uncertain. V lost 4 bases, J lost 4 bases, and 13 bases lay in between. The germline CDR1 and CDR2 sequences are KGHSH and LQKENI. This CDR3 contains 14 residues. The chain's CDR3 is CASSLPVGGTEAFF. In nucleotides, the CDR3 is TGTGCCAGCTCACTCCCGGTCGGTGGCACTGAAGCTTTCTTT.

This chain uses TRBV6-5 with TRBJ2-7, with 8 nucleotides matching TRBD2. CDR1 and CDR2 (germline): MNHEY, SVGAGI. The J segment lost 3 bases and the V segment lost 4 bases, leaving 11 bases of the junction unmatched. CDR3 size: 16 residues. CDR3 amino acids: CASSFQAGVPYYEQYF. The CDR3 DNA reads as TGTGCCAGCAGTTTTCAAGCGGGAGTCCCTTACTACGAGCAGTACTTC.

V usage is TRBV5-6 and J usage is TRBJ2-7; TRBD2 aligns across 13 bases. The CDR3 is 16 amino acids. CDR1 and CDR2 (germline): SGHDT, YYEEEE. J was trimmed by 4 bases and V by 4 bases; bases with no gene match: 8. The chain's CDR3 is CASSRRTSGRRYEQYF. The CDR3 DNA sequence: TGTGCCAGCAGCAGAAGGACTAGCGGGAGACGGTACGAGCAGTACTTC.

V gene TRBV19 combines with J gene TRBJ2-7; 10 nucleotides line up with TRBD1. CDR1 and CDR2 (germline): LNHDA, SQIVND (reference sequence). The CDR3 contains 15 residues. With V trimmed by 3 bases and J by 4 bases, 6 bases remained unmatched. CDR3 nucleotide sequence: TGTGCCAGTAGTATTCGTCGACAGGGGGCTTACGAGCAGTACTTC. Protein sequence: CASSIRRQGAYEQYF.

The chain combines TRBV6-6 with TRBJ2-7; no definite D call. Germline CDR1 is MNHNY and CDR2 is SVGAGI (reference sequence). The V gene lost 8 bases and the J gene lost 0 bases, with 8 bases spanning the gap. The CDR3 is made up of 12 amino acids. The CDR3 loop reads CASGQNSYEQYF. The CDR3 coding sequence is TGTGCCAGCGGGCAAAACTCCTACGAGCAGTACTTC.

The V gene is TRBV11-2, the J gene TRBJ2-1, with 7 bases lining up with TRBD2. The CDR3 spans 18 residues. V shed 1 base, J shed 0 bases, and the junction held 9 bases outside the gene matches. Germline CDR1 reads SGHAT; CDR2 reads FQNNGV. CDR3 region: CASSLGTVAGVSYNEQFF. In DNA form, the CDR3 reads TGTGCCAGCAGCTTAGGAACCGTGGCGGGAGTCTCCTACAATGAGCAGTTCTTC.

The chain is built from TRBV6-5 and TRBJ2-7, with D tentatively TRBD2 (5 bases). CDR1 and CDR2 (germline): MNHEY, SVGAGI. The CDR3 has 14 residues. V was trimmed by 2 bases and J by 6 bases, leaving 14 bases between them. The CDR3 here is CASSYITRGGEQYF. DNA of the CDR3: TGTGCCAGCAGTTACATTACTAGAGGTGGCGAGCAGTACTTC.